In its sample, the clone carrying this TCR beta chain was seen a few times. Its antigen remains unidentified. This entry belongs to a study of T-cell memory formation after mild COVID-19. Whole-study results and caveats: The pre-infection memory compartment contained some responding clones, suggesting cross-reactive memory joined. CD8+ contracting clones occupied EMRA, while CD4+ ones occupied mainly CM and EM.

MiXCR was run by TCRdb on the 5' RACE reads, yielding one entry per CDR3 protein. The data hold some 310,000 distinct CDR3 sequences, with roughly 20% observed a single time. The CDR3 spans 14 residues. Germline values: CDR1 SGHTA, CDR2 FQGNSA. The V gene lost 5 bases and the J gene lost 5 bases, with 15 bases spanning the gap. The TCR sequence derives from a man aged 18-30 years who had mild COVID-19 (a few samples of this study predate the infection). Cell type and time point are not known. Sequenced input: PBMCs or a T cell subset sorted from them (not recorded which). The chain links TRBV7-2 to TRBJ2-5; D is unclear. This chain's CDR3 is CASSVNWDGETQYF. The CDR3, as DNA: TGTGCCAGCAGCGTAAACTGGGATGGGGAGACCCAGTACTTC. Full variable domain (outside the CDR3, taken from reference TRBV7-2 and TRBJ2-5): GAGVSQSPSNKVTEKGKDVELRCDPISGHTALYWYRQSLGQGLEFLIYFQGNSAPDKSGLPSDRFSAERTGGSVSTLTIQRTQQEDSAVYLCASSVNWDGETQYFGPGTRLLVL.